The 18 T cell receptor beta chains presented below share a single source sample, sequenced in a study of regulatory T cells in long-lasting Graves disease. As for time point: newly diagnosed GD, antithyroid drugs for less than 3 months. From RNA extracted from PBMCs, the TCR library was made. With iRepertoire HTBI primers and Arm-PCR of CDR3 regions, TCR beta libraries were built. From the multiplex PCR reads, TCRdb called clonotypes with MiXCR, one entry per CDR3 protein. The repertoire includes hundreds of thousands of distinct CDR3 sequences, about a sixth of them detected once, and roughly 29% sits in the top ten. These same records also appear under a second study, on T cells in Graves' hyperthyroidism and ophthalmopathy.

The starting material was peripheral blood mononuclear cells (PBMCs), obtained at new diagnosis, from a patient treated with antithyroid drugs. These receptors were taken from a man in his forties or fifties with Graves disease.

This clonotype was detected ten times or more. The chain joins TRBV7-8 to TRBJ1-6; 10 bases align to TRBD1. The length of the CDR3 is 17 residues. Germline V lookup: CDR1 SGHVS, CDR2 FQNEAQ. The V segment lost 5 bases and the J segment 10 bases; nucleotides outside the gene matches: 14. CDR3 sequence: CASSPYIGQGVGSPLHF. The DNA of the CDR3 is TGTGCCAGCAGCCCATACATTGGACAGGGGGTAGGATCACCCCTCCACTTT. Complete variable domain (other parts from reference TRBV7-8 and TRBJ1-6): GAGVSQSPRYKVAKRGQDVALRCDPISGHVSLFWYQQALGQGPEFLTYFQNEAQLDKSGLPSDRFFAERPEGSVSTLKIQRTQQEDSAVYLCASSPYIGQGVGSPLHFGNGTRLTVT.

This clonotype was observed many times. V gene TRBV7-2 combines with J gene TRBJ2-5, with a tentative D call TRBD2 (7 bases). The V gene's germline CDR1 is SGHTA and CDR2 FQGNSA. The CDR3 loop spans 16 amino acids. V was cut by 5 bases and J by 5 bases, with 21 bases left in between. The CDR3 protein is CASSHSSRGGGETQYF. DNA for the CDR3: TGTGCCAGCAGCCACTCATCGAGGGGGGGCGGGGAGACCCAGTACTTC.

The V call is TRBV6-2 or TRBV6-3, the J call TRBJ1-5, with no clear D. The CDR3 is 11 residues long. Germline CDR1 reads MNHEY; CDR2 reads SVGEGT. V was trimmed by 5 bases and J by 6 bases, leaving 5 bases between them. The CDR3 DNA reads TGTGCCAGCAGTCACGGTCAGCCCCAGCATTTT. Amino acids: CASSHGQPQHF.

Of note for this clonotype: Being one base from a much bigger clone, this may be a read error. The rearrangement joins TRBV11-3 to TRBJ2-7, with D hard to call. The germline CDR1 and CDR2 sequences are SGHNT and YENEEA. This CDR3 spans 13 amino acids. In nucleotides, the CDR3 is TGTGACAGCAGAGGCCGCGGAACCTACGAGCAGTACTTC. It encodes CDSRGRGTYEQYF.

This clonotype appeared many times. The J gene is TRBJ2-3, the V gene TRBV12-3 or TRBV12-4, with a tentative D call TRBD1 (5 bases). V was trimmed by 1 base and J by 3 bases, leaving 11 bases between them. CDR3 size: 15 residues. DNA for the CDR3: TGTGCCAGCAGTTTAGGGCAGGGCAGAACAGATACGCAGTATTTT. Protein product: CASSLGQGRTDTQYF.

The chain has TRBV12-3 or TRBV12-4 and TRBJ1-2; D gene ambiguous. This CDR3 is built from 14 residues. V was pared by 1 base and J by 8 bases, with 14 bases between. In DNA, the CDR3 is TGTGCCAGCAGTTTAGGGAGAGGGTCTACCGGCTACACCTTC. This translates into CASSLGRGSTGYTF.

This sequence joins TRBV12-3 or TRBV12-4 and TRBJ2-7, with 7 positions matching TRBD2. The CDR3 has 14 amino acids. Trimming removed 3 bases from V and 4 bases from J; junction bases left unmatched: 6. The CDR3 nucleotides read TGTGCCAGCAGTTTGGGAGGGCAGACTTACGAGCAGTACTTC. Residues: CASSLGGQTYEQYF.

The chain links TRBV9 to TRBJ2-1; tentatively, D is TRBD1 (7 bases). Trimming shortened V by 0 bases and J by 5 bases, and 15 bases separated the two germline ends. This CDR3 spans 16 amino acids. Germline assignment: CDR1 SGDLS and CDR2 YYNGEE. CDR3 sequence reads: CASSVAGRGADNEQFF. The CDR3 nucleotides are TGTGCCAGCAGCGTAGCGGGCAGGGGGGCGGACAATGAGCAGTTCTTC.

With regard to this clonotype: This likely stems from a read error, as it lies one base from a far larger clone. The rearrangement links TRBV7-9 to TRBJ2-5; D is uncertain. V lost 5 bases to trimming and J lost 11 bases, with 18 bases between them. CDR3 size: 13 residues. Per the germline V gene, CDR1 is SEHNR and CDR2 is FQNEAQ (reference sequence). CDR3 residues: CASSPSSYNEQYF. The CDR3 nucleotides read TGTGCCAGCAGCCCGAGCTCCTACAATGAGCAGTACTTC.

This clonotype has at least ten counts. Sequence at one end of the junction differs from germline and may be a read error. The chain employs TRBV28 and TRBJ1-5, with a tentative D call TRBD1 (5 bases). The CDR3 covers 16 residues. Per germline, CDR1 MDHEN and CDR2 SYDVKM. CDR3 coding DNA: TGTGCCAGCACCACGACCTGGGGACCTAGCCATCAGCCCCAGCATTTT. It yields the protein CASTTTWGPSHQPQHF.

This clonotype was counted at least ten times. The CDR3 nucleotides read TGCGCCAGCAGCCCCTATACAGGGCTCCCTTATGGCTACACCTTC. This translates into CASSPYTGLPYGYTF. The rearrangement links TRBV4-1 to TRBJ1-2; weak D call: TRBD1 (6 bases). In germline, CDR1 is MGHRA, CDR2 YSYEKL. V lost 4 bases, J lost 5 bases, and 17 bases lay in between. The CDR3 has 15 residues.

Comment on this clonotype: One end of the junction is discordant with germline, which a read error may explain. The chain couples TRBV5-1 to TRBJ1-1, with unresolved D. The CDR3 totals 14 residues. Germline CDR1 SGHRS, CDR2 YFSETQ. In nucleotides, the CDR3 is TGCGCCAGCAGCGCGCAGGATACGAACAATGAAGCTTTCTTT. Translation: CASSAQDTNNEAFF.

Ten or more counts support this clonotype. The chain has TRBV28 and TRBJ1-5, with TRBD1 as a possible D gene (5 bases). V was cut by 5 bases and J by 9 bases, with 29 bases left in between. The length of the CDR3 is 18 residues. CDR1 and CDR2 from the germline V gene are MDHEN and SYDVKM. The CDR3 sequence is CASSPTILRDRDVLPQHF. The CDR3 DNA reads as TGTGCCAGCAGTCCTACCATCTTACGGGACCGCGACGTTTTGCCCCAGCATTTT.

This clonotype was counted ten times or more. This sequence joins TRBV29-1 and TRBJ2-5; D may correspond to TRBD1 or TRBD2 (6 bases each). CDR1 is SQVTM and CDR2 is ANQGSEA in the germline V gene. Trimming took off 2 bases at V and 5 bases at J, with 12 bases between the two ends. The CDR3 sequence is 13 residues long. This CDR3 is CSVETGGWETQYF. Written as DNA, the CDR3 is TGCAGCGTTGAAACCGGGGGCTGGGAGACCCAGTACTTC.

This clonotype was seen many times. The V gene is TRBV5-1, the J gene TRBJ1-2; D might be TRBD1 (5 bases). The V end lost 1 base, the J end lost 8 bases, and 12 bases lay between the germline ends. Germline V CDR1 and CDR2: SGHRS, YFSETQ. The CDR3 loop spans 13 amino acids. The chain's CDR3 is CASSLHGAHGYTF. The CDR3 DNA reads TGCGCCAGCAGCTTGCACGGGGCCCACGGCTACACCTTC.

This clonotype came up many times. The chain joins TRBV12-3 or TRBV12-4 to TRBJ2-5; D remains ambiguous. Deletions cut 2 bases from V and 1 base from J, with 5 bases between. CDR3 length equals 13 residues. The CDR3 coding sequence is TGTGCCAGCAGTTTATGGCCCCAAGAGACCCAGTACTTC. It translates to CASSLWPQETQYF.

This clonotype was detected ten times or more. The chain recombines TRBV18 with TRBJ1-6; no firm D call. Trimming took off 2 bases at V and 4 bases at J, with 3 bases between the two ends. The CDR3 totals 13 residues. Germline V gene sequence: CDR1 KGHSH, CDR2 LQKENI. CDR3 nucleotide sequence: TGTGCCAGCTCACCAGATTATAATTCACCCCTCCACTTT. Its translation is CASSPDYNSPLHF.

The chain is built from TRBV24-1 and TRBJ2-5, with a tentative D call TRBD2 (6 bases). Trimming pared 1 base from V and 9 bases from J, leaving 8 bases between. The germline CDR1 and CDR2 sequences are KGHDR and SFDVKD. There are 12 residues in the CDR3. CDR3 coding DNA: TGTGCCACCAGTGATTTCCGGGGGTCCCAGTACTTC. Protein: CATSDFRGSQYF.